These T cell receptor beta chains were read from a single sample in a study of T-cell memory formation after mild COVID-19. TCRdb re-called the 5' RACE reads through MiXCR, storing one row per CDR3 protein. This sample has roughly 250,000 distinct CDR3 sequences, with over 15% found just once. Specimen: PBMCs or a T cell subset sorted from them (not recorded which). Source of these receptors: a man aged 18 to 29 who had mild COVID-19 (a few samples of this study predate the infection). Cell type and time point are not known. The CDR3 runs from the conserved cysteine through the conserved F or W.

TRBJ2-3 TRBV5-1 CASSLTRGEADTQYF
TRBJ2-3 TRBV18 CASSPLEGAGDTQYF
TRBJ2-7 TRBV4-1 CASSLTDSYEQYF
TRBJ2-6 TRBV10-2 CASKVSGANVLTF
TRBJ2-3 TRBV29-1 CSVHGGTDTQYF
TRBJ2-2 TRBV11-2 CASSFTRRVDGELFF
TRBJ1-2 TRBV5-1 CASSFADVGYTF
TRBJ1-1 TRBV7-2 CASSFIARGEAFF
TRBJ1-1 TRBV19 CASSITGMNTEAFF
TRBJ1-1 TRBV20-1 CSARLRPTEAFF
TRBJ2-3 TRBV7-2 CASSPRERGSTDTQYF
TRBJ1-1 TRBV7-8 CASSSAGGTEAFF
TRBJ1-2 TRBV4-3 CASSQGGGLYGYTF
TRBJ2-3 TRBV7-2 CASSPTPGTQYF
TRBJ1-4 TRBV12-3/TRBV12-4 CASSIQGGNEKLFF
TRBJ2-7 TRBV9 CASSVGVGKPYEQYF
TRBJ2-5 TRBV29-1 CSVDPGLAVETQYF
TRBJ2-2 TRBV6-2/TRBV6-3 CASSFYLGQFDTGELFF
TRBJ2-5 TRBV29-1 CSVEAWGLAGYPQETQYF
TRBJ2-1 TRBV15 CATSRGVEQFF
TRBJ1-2 TRBV7-9 CASNPTGRNYGYTF
TRBJ1-1 TRBV6-2/TRBV6-3 CASSDFLNTEAFF